Each of the 20 T cell receptor beta chains below was sequenced from the same sample in a study of T cells in tumors after PD-1 blockade. Some clones are missing from TCRdb's copy, which holds only in-frame ones; the method was immunoSEQ multiplex PCR. The sample lists 7,500 to 9,500 clones; 50% to 65% were seen once. Here the sequenced sample was tumor tissue, taken after anti-PD-1 treatment. Receptors originate from a human donor with basal cell carcinoma.

This clone has more than one count but fewer than ten. This sample also contains other DNA sequences that code for the same CDR3. The V gene is TRBV9, the J gene TRBJ2-1; D remains ambiguous. Trimming stripped 4 bases from V and 0 bases from J, with 11 bases between. This CDR3 is 15 amino acids long. Per germline, CDR1 SGDLS and CDR2 YYNGEE. The chain's CDR3 is CASSPRGSSYNEQFF. The CDR3 DNA reads as TGTGCCAGCAGCCCCCGAGGCAGCTCCTACAATGAGCAGTTCTTC.

The chain recombines TRBV5-1 with TRBJ1-1, with D unclear. CDR1 is SGHRS, CDR2 YFSETQ, per germline. The CDR3 runs to 15 residues. The V end was cut by 0 bases, the J end by 5 bases, with 14 bases between. CDR3 sequence: CASSLEGTVGTEAFF. The CDR3 nucleotides are TGCGCCAGCAGCTTGGAGGGTACGGTCGGAACTGAAGCTTTCTTT.

For this clone: At one end the junction does not follow the germline gene, possibly because of a read error. V usage is TRBV4-1 and J usage is TRBJ1-2; 7 nucleotides line up with TRBD1. This CDR3 has 17 residues. Germline V CDR1 and CDR2: MGHRA, YSYEKL. The CDR3 nucleotides are TGCGCCCGCAGCCACGGGGGGCGGGGGGAGGGGGCCTATGGCTACACCTTC. As protein: CARSHGGRGEGAYGYTF.

The rearrangement uses TRBV6-5 and TRBJ1-6; 10 bases are a match to TRBD1. Germline V gene data show CDR1 as MNHEY and CDR2 as SVGAGI. Trimming removed 6 bases from V and 6 bases from J; junction bases left unmatched: 5. The CDR3 covers 15 residues. The chain's CDR3 is CASSPGTGVNSPLHF. Written as DNA, the CDR3 is TGTGCCAGCAGCCCGGGGACAGGGGTTAATTCACCCCTCCACTTT.

V usage is TRBV30 and J usage is TRBJ1-6, with D perhaps TRBD1 (5 bases). Germline V gene data show CDR1 as GTSNPN and CDR2 as SVGIG (reference sequence). Trimming shortened V by 5 bases and J by 4 bases, and 12 bases separated the two germline ends. The CDR3 is made up of 14 amino acids. The CDR3 sequence is CAWARQLYNSPLHF. The DNA of the CDR3 is TGTGCCTGGGCCCGACAGCTTTATAATTCACCCCTCCACTTT.

The chain has TRBV19 and TRBJ1-4; a weak D match, TRBD1 (6 bases). V was pared by 5 bases and J by 4 bases, with 11 bases between. The CDR3 consists of 14 residues. CDR1 and CDR2 from the germline V gene are LNHDA and SQIVND (reference sequence). The CDR3 here is CASSRGLRNEKLFF. As DNA, the CDR3 is TGTGCCAGTAGTCGGGGGCTCCGTAATGAAAAACTGTTTTTT.

This chain uses TRBV6-5 with TRBJ1-1; D ambiguous. V was pared by 2 bases and J by 6 bases, with 16 bases between. This CDR3 contains 15 residues. Germline V lookup: CDR1 MNHEY, CDR2 SVGAGI. As DNA, the CDR3 is TGTGCCAGCAGTTACCAATTCTTGGTCGGGGCTGAAGCTTTCTTT. Translating gives CASSYQFLVGAEAFF.

This clone was observed a few times. This sequence joins TRBV5-1 and TRBJ2-4, with 7 bases matching TRBD2. The CDR3 length is 14 residues. Unmatched junction bases numbered 5, after V lost 0 bases and J lost 8 bases. Germline V gene data show CDR1 as SGHRS and CDR2 as YFSETQ. CDR3: CASSLAQGGDIQYF. The DNA for the CDR3 is TGCGCCAGCAGCTTGGCCCAGGGAGGGGACATTCAGTACTTC. Filled out from reference TRBV5-1 and TRBJ2-4, the complete variable domain reads KAGVTQTPRYLIKTRGQQVTLSCSPISGHRSVSWYQQTPGQGLQFLFEYFSETQRNKGNFPGRFSGRQFSNSRSEMNVSTLELGDSALYLCASSLAQGGDIQYFGAGTRLSVL.

The CDR3 region is CAWSRDLGNQPQHF. In DNA, the CDR3 is TGTGCCTGGAGTCGGGACCTGGGCAATCAGCCCCAGCATTTT. J is TRBJ1-5 and V is TRBV30, with a weak D call TRBD1 (5 bases). CDR1 GTSNPN and CDR2 SVGIG come from the germline V gene (reference sequence). CDR3 length equals 14 residues. Trimming cost V 2 bases and J 2 bases, with 10 bases left between them.

This clone was seen a few times. The chain uses TRBV7-8 and TRBJ2-7; TRBD2 matches at 12 bases. The germline CDR1 and CDR2 sequences are SGHVS and FQNEAQ. The CDR3 has 14 amino acids. V was pared by 6 bases and J by 3 bases, with 3 bases of the junction left unmatched. In DNA form, the CDR3 reads TGTGCCAGCAGTTCGACTAGCGGGGGCTACGAGCAGTACTTC. It yields the protein CASSSTSGGYEQYF.

The rearrangement links TRBV5-8 to TRBJ1-6; D is uncertain. The germline V gene has CDR1 SGHTS and CDR2 YDEGEE. CDR3 size: 16 residues. V dropped 1 base and J dropped 0 bases, with 8 bases sitting between them. The CDR3 nucleotides read TGTGCCAGCAGCTTGATGCGGAGCTCCTATAATTCACCCCTCCACTTT. It yields the protein CASSLMRSSYNSPLHF.

J is TRBJ1-4 and V is TRBV10-1, with D possibly matching TRBD1 (5 bases). Trimming took 3 bases from V and 7 from J, leaving 15 bases between them. Germline V gene sequence: CDR1 WNHNN, CDR2 SYGVQD (reference sequence). The CDR3 is 15 amino acids. The CDR3 loop reads CASSDGVAGFEKLFF. The CDR3 coding sequence is TGCGCCAGCAGTGATGGAGTGGCAGGGTTTGAAAAACTGTTTTTT.

This clone was detected only a few times. The chain is built from TRBV25-1 and TRBJ2-1; 9 nucleotides match TRBD2. CDR1 and CDR2 from the germline V gene are MGHDK and SYGVNS. V was pared by 5 bases and J by 3 bases, with 8 bases of the junction left unmatched. This CDR3 spans 16 amino acids. CDR3 DNA: TGTGCCAGCAGTAAGAGCGGGGGGCTCCACTACAATGAGCAGTTCTTC. It encodes CASSKSGGLHYNEQFF. Full variable domain (missing parts from reference TRBV25-1 and TRBJ2-1): EADIYQTPRYLVIGTGKKITLECSQTMGHDKMYWYQQDPGMELHLIHYSYGVNSTEKGDLSSESTVSRIRTEHFPLTLESARPSHTSQYLCASSKSGGLHYNEQFFGPGTRLTVL.

This clone was recorded once. The chain links TRBV12-3 or TRBV12-4 to TRBJ1-1; D unclear. This CDR3 comprises 13 residues. The V end was cut by 2 bases, the J end by 5 bases, with 9 bases between. Written as DNA, the CDR3 is TGTGCCAGCAGTTTACGGGGTCGGACTGAAGCTTTCTTT. This translates into CASSLRGRTEAFF.

This clone was seen a handful of times. V usage is TRBV2 and J usage is TRBJ1-5; D is possibly TRBD1 (5 bases). The germline V and J ends were trimmed by 0 bases and 4 bases, with 13 bases remaining between them. CDR1 and CDR2 from the germline V gene are SNHLY and FYNNEI. This CDR3 is built from 16 residues. The CDR3 protein is CASSEALTGWNQPQHF. CDR3 sequence (DNA): TGTGCCAGCAGTGAAGCCCTTACAGGCTGGAATCAGCCCCAGCATTTT.

The gene calls are TRBV29-1 and TRBJ2-5; 11 bases align to TRBD1. From germline, CDR1 is SQVTM and CDR2 ANQGSEA. CDR3 length equals 14 residues. Losses at the gene ends were 5 bases for V and 7 bases for J; bases not matched to a gene: 9. The chain's CDR3 is CSVPGQGGRGTQYF. The CDR3 DNA reads TGCAGCGTTCCGGGACAGGGGGGCCGTGGGACCCAGTACTTC.

A few counts support this clone. This chain links TRBV15 with TRBJ1-1; 8 bases map to TRBD1. Germline CDR1 is LNHNV and CDR2 is YYDKDF (reference sequence). V lost 2 bases and J lost 5; bases outside the gene matches: 7. This CDR3 is built from 15 residues. Written as DNA, the CDR3 is TGTGCCACCAGCAGATCCAGGGACAGGCGGACTGAAGCTTTCTTT. Its translation: CATSRSRDRRTEAFF.

J is TRBJ1-1 and V is TRBV21-1; TRBD1 is the table's D call and was not checked against the DNA. TRBV21-1 is recorded as a pseudogene. The CDR3 length is 14 residues. In DNA form, the CDR3 reads TGTGCCAGCATCCCAGTAATGATGAACACTGAAGCTTTCTTT. Translation: CASIPVMMNTEAFF.

The CDR3 DNA follows: TGTGCCTCCCACCCGGGGGGGTACGAGCAGTACTTC. It encodes CASHPGGYEQYF. The chain couples TRBV30 to TRBJ2-7, with 8 bases lining up with TRBD2. The CDR3 spans 12 residues. Trimming removed 7 bases from V and 4 bases from J; junction bases left unmatched: 6. CDR1 and CDR2 (germline): GTSNPN, SVGIG (reference sequence).

This clone was seen a handful of times. The chain employs TRBV29-1 and TRBJ2-3, with 8 nucleotides matching TRBD2. From germline, CDR1 is SQVTM and CDR2 ANQGSEA. V was pared by 5 bases and J by 2 bases, with 6 bases of the junction left unmatched. The CDR3 contains 14 residues. CDR3 DNA: TGCAGCGTTCCGGAGCGGGGGTCCACAGATACGCAGTATTTT. This gives the protein CSVPERGSTDTQYF.